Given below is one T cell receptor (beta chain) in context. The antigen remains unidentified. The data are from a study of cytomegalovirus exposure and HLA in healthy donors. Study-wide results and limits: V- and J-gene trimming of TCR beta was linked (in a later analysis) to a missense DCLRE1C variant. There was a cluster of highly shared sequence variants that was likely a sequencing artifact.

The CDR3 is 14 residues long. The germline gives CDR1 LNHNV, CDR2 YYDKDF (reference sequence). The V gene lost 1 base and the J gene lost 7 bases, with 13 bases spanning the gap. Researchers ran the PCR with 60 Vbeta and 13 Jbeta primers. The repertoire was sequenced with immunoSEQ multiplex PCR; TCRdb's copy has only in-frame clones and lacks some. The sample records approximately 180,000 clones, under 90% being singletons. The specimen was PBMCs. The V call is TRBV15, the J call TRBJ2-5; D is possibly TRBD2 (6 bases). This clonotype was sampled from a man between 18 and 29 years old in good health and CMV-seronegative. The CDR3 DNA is TGTGCCACCAGCAGAGGCACTAGCCAGGGGACCCAGTACTTC. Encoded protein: CATSRGTSQGTQYF.